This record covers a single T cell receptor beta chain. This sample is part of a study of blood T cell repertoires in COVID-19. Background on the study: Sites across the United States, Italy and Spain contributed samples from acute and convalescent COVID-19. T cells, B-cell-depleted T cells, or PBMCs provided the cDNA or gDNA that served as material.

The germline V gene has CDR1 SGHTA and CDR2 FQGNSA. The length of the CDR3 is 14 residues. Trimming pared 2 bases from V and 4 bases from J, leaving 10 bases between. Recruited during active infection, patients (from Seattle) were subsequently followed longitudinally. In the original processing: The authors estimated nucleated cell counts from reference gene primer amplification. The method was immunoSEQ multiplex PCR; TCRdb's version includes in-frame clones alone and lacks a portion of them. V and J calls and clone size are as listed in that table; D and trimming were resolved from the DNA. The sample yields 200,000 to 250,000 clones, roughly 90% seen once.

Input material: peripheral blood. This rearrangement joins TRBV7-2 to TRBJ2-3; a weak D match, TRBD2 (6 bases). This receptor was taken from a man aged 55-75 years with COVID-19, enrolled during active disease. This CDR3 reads CASSLSGQADTQYF. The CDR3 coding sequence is TGTGCCAGCAGCTTAAGCGGGCAGGCAGATACGCAGTATTTT.